These T cell receptor beta chains were read from a single sample in a study of shared clonotypes between healthy human individuals. Using immunoSEQ multiplex PCR, the repertoire was profiled, and TCRdb retains in-frame clones only, with some absent. The data hold just over 2,000,000 clones, with 90% to 95% observed a single time. The specimen sequenced was naive CD4+ T cells sorted from blood. The receptor set was obtained from a man aged 18 to 30 in good health. Both conserved end residues are part of each CDR3.

V	J	CDR3
TRBV2	TRBJ2-2	CASKIRTGELFF
TRBV7-2	TRBJ2-7	CASSSLANSYEQYF
TRBV11-3	TRBJ2-1	CASSFRQGSYNEQFF
TRBV10-1	TRBJ2-5	CASSESSGRETQYF
TRBV2	TRBJ2-5	CASTYRTSETQYF
TRBV6-1	TRBJ2-3	CASSEGSSTDTQYF
TRBV7-9	TRBJ2-7	CASSPPTGYEQYF
TRBV30	TRBJ1-2	CAWTKTNYGYTF
TRBV10-3	TRBJ2-7	CAISEKRQFHEQYF
TRBV6-6	TRBJ1-2	CASSSPDRGDGYTF
TRBV2	TRBJ2-1	CASKTSGGNEQFF
TRBV9	TRBJ1-1	CASSVDRPNTEAFF
TRBV6-5	TRBJ2-3	CASSYSILADTQYF
TRBV30	TRBJ2-7	CAWSGGFKPYEQYF
TRBV7-3	TRBJ2-2	CASSQNRAQAGELFF
TRBV7-2	TRBJ1-5	CASDLQGTGNQPQHF
TRBV10-3	TRBJ2-3	CAISESRDTQYF
TRBV10-2	TRBJ1-1	CASNKGASTEAFF
TRBV29-1	TRBJ2-7	CSVGLSSGPTYEQYF
TRBV11-2	TRBJ1-1	CASSLIGTGMNTEAFF
TRBV6-1	TRBJ1-5	CASSGSSNQPQHF
TRBV12-1	TRBJ2-7	CASTYNTGKQGAAGLADYEQYF
TRBV5-1	TRBJ1-1	CASSLGLNTEAFF
TRBV7-2	TRBJ2-7	CASSLGPSGSGEQYF
TRBV6-5	TRBJ2-1	CASSYSHPDINEQFF
TRBV5-6	TRBJ2-2	CASSLVGGELFF
TRBV5-1	TRBJ2-5	CASSLQYQETQYF
TRBV11-2	TRBJ2-7	CASSLDPGGAYEQYF
TRBV4-3	TRBJ2-2	CASSQVSSGRPRAGELFF
TRBV28	TRBJ1-2	CASNTESSGVYSYGYTF
TRBV5-1	TRBJ1-2	CASSFAGGGGYTF
TRBV5-1	TRBJ2-3	CATQPSGGAGDTQYF
TRBV5-6	TRBJ2-5	CASSSDRGKETQYF
TRBV5-1	TRBJ2-7	CASSSREYEQYF
TRBV28	TRBJ1-5	CASSLLSGGTVAQPQHF
TRBV28	TRBJ1-6	CASSLTDYNSPLHF